This T cell receptor (beta chain) was identified during a study of T-cell memory formation after mild COVID-19. Study-wide background: The study found TCR clusters largely donor specific.

Findings of the study overall: The second-wave clones peaking on day 37 were not confirmed as SARS-CoV-2-specific.

One entry per CDR3 protein results from TCRdb running MiXCR on the 5' RACE reads. The repertoire includes 150,000 to 200,000 distinct CDR3 sequences, around 10% of them detected once, and about 3.8% sits in the top ten. Germline loops: CDR1 SGHRS, CDR2 YFSETQ. Trimming cost V 1 base and J 2 bases; bases outside gene matches: 5. The CDR3 covers 16 residues. In this sample, this clonotype turned up a few times. The antigen is undetermined. This sequence joins TRBV5-1 and TRBJ2-1, with 8 bases that match TRBD2. This receptor was taken from a man aged 18 to 30 who had mild COVID-19 (a few samples of this study predate the infection). Cell type and time point are not known. Sequencing was done on a sample of PBMCs or a T cell subset sorted from them (not recorded which). CDR3 in amino acids: CASSLFEAGAYNEQFF. The CDR3 DNA is TGCGCCAGCAGCTTGTTTGAAGCGGGGGCCTACAATGAGCAGTTCTTC.